One and the same sample provided the 14 T cell receptor beta chains below, sequenced in a study of blood T cell repertoires in COVID-19. Libraries were prepared by immunoSEQ multiplex PCR; TCRdb keeps only in-frame clonotypes and omits some of them. The profile covers 250,000 to 350,000 clones, with roughly 90% appearing a single time and about 3% taken by the ten largest. Sequencing used peripheral blood. The receptors were gathered from a woman between 25 and 40 years old with active or convalescent COVID-19.

The gene calls are TRBV2 and TRBJ1-5; D is ambiguous. The CDR3 loop spans 17 amino acids. The germline CDR1 and CDR2 sequences are SNHLY and FYNNEI. Trimming took 8 bases from V and 2 from J, leaving 22 bases between them. The CDR3 sequence: CASASDSPWGGNQPQHF. The CDR3 DNA reads TGTGCCAGCGCCTCGGACTCTCCCTGGGGTGGCAATCAGCCCCAGCATTTT.

This chain links TRBV20-1 with TRBJ2-5, with a possible D match to TRBD2 (5 bases). Germline V gives CDR1 DFQATT, CDR2 SNEGSKA (reference sequence). This CDR3 has 12 amino acids. Trimming shortened V by 3 bases and J by 5 bases, and 10 bases separated the two germline ends. Here the CDR3 reads CSASGEWETQYF. CDR3 sequence (DNA): TGCAGTGCTAGTGGGGAGTGGGAGACCCAGTACTTC.

CDR3 coding DNA: TGTGCCAGCAGTTGGCAAAAAGGGGGCCAGCCCCAGCATTTT. Translation: CASSWQKGGQPQHF. The V and J genes are TRBV27 and TRBJ1-5, with TRBD1 matching 7 bases. CDR1 is MNHEY and CDR2 is SMNVEV in the germline V gene (reference sequence). This CDR3 comprises 14 residues. J lost 7 bases, V lost 4 bases, and 7 bases had no gene match.

This rearrangement joins TRBV3-1 (or the pseudogene TRBV3-2) to TRBJ1-2; D is uncertain. This CDR3 is 15 amino acids long. V was shortened by 0 bases and J by 5 bases, with 13 bases between the two germline ends. Germline V lookup: CDR1 LGHDT, CDR2 YNNKEL (reference sequence). The CDR3 region is CASSQDTNRGYGYTF. DNA for the CDR3: TGTGCCAGCAGCCAAGATACAAATCGGGGATATGGCTACACCTTC.

This chain joins TRBV5-4 and TRBJ1-6, with D possibly TRBD1 on 6 matching bases. The length of the CDR3 is 15 residues. V was cut by 4 bases and J by 3 bases, with 11 bases left in between. CDR1 is SGHNT, CDR2 YYREEE, per germline (reference sequence). The CDR3 bases are TGTGCCAGCAGCCTGGAGGGGGTCTATAATTCACCCCTCCACTTT. It specifies CASSLEGVYNSPLHF.

This clone appeared once. J is TRBJ1-4 and V is TRBV19; D may be TRBD1 (6 bases). Germline V gene sequence: CDR1 LNHDA, CDR2 SQIVND (reference sequence). The CDR3 contains 15 residues. The ends were cut back, 8 bases at V and 8 bases at J, with 21 bases in the middle. The CDR3 DNA reads as TGTGCCAGTTTCGAAGGGCGGGGGCAAAGAGAAAAACTGTTTTTT. The encoded protein is CASFEGRGQREKLFF.

The chain uses TRBV27 and TRBJ1-1; 7 bases are a match to TRBD1. CDR1 is MNHEY and CDR2 is SMNVEV in the germline V gene (reference sequence). V dropped 5 bases and J dropped 3; count of bases not matched to a gene: 6. The CDR3 is 14 amino acids. In DNA form, the CDR3 reads TGTGCCAGCAGTGCTTGGGACAGACACACTGAAGCTTTCTTT. It translates to CASSAWDRHTEAFF.

This chain uses TRBV27 with TRBJ2-4; 7 nucleotides line up with TRBD2. J gave up 2 bases and V 7 bases, and 2 bases lay outside the gene matches. Germline CDR1 and CDR2: MNHEY and SMNVEV (reference sequence). The CDR3 totals 13 residues. Here the CDR3 DNA reads TGTGCCAGCAAGGGACTAACCAAAAACATTCAGTACTTC. Amino acids: CASKGLTKNIQYF.

The chain joins TRBV30 to TRBJ1-2; D unclear. Per germline, CDR1 GTSNPN and CDR2 SVGIG (reference sequence). The CDR3 length is 12 residues. The ends were cut back, 8 bases at V and 4 bases at J, with 14 bases in the middle. The CDR3 sequence: CAGVGSSYGYTF. CDR3 DNA sequence: TGTGCCGGGGTAGGGAGCAGCTATGGCTACACCTTC.

This chain uses TRBV6-5 with TRBJ1-2; D perhaps matches TRBD1 (5 bases). CDR1 and CDR2 from the germline V gene are MNHEY and SVGAGI. The CDR3 has 12 amino acids. The V end was cut by 2 bases, the J end by 8 bases, with 9 bases between. The DNA for the CDR3 is TGTGCCAGCAGTTACAGGGGTGGCGGCTACACCTTC. Translation: CASSYRGGGYTF.

The chain couples TRBV28 to TRBJ2-7, with 10 bases matching TRBD1. Per germline, CDR1 MDHEN and CDR2 SYDVKM. The V and J ends lost 6 bases and 5 bases, in that order; junction bases with no gene match: 7. The CDR3 spans 14 residues. DNA for the CDR3: TGTGCCAGCAGGGCGGGACAGGGGTCCCACGAGCAGTACTTC. Its translation is CASRAGQGSHEQYF.

This chain joins TRBV10-2 and TRBJ2-1; D gene uncertain. This CDR3 comprises 15 residues. The V and J ends lost 8 bases and 4 bases respectively, with 18 bases between them. Germline V CDR1 and CDR2: WSHSY, SAAADI. CDR3 sequence (DNA): TGCGCCAGCGCTCCCCTGGGCTTTGAATACAATGAGCAGTTCTTC. This codes for CASAPLGFEYNEQFF.

The chain combines TRBV28 with TRBJ1-4; D is possibly TRBD1 (6 bases). The length of the CDR3 is 16 residues. V dropped 6 bases and J dropped 8 bases, with 22 bases sitting between them. Looked up from germline, CDR1 is MDHEN and CDR2 is SYDVKM. The DNA of the CDR3 is TGTGCCAGCAGCCTAACAGGGATTATGGTTCTCGAAAAACTGTTTTTT. Amino acid sequence: CASSLTGIMVLEKLFF. Looking up the rest from reference TRBV28 and TRBJ1-4 gives the full variable domain: DVKVTQSSRYLVKRTGEKVFLECVQDMDHENMFWYRQDPGLGLRLIYFSYDVKMKEKGDIPEGYSVSREKKERFSLILESASTNQTSMYLCASSLTGIMVLEKLFFGSGTQLSVL.

This clone was picked up one time. CDR3 in DNA: TGTGCCACCAGTGAGGGGCAAGGGAACACCGGGGAGCTGTTTTTT. Translated: CATSEGQGNTGELFF. The chain employs TRBV24-1 and TRBJ2-2, with D possibly being TRBD1 (5 bases). With 4 bases removed from V and 1 base from J, the gap between germline ends came to 9 bases. The CDR3 is 15 residues long. Germline values: CDR1 KGHDR, CDR2 SFDVKD.